The 5 T cell receptor beta chains listed next were all sequenced from one sample in a study of regulatory T cells in long-lasting Graves disease. According to the study, TCR beta libraries were built with iRepertoire HTBI primers and CDR3-region Arm-PCR. TCRdb called the multiplex PCR reads again in MiXCR, with one record for every CDR3 protein. This sample yields a few hundred thousand distinct CDR3 sequences, of which 16% are seen a single time; roughly a fifth belongs to the top ten. Noted time point: newly diagnosed GD, antithyroid drugs for less than 3 months. The authors made the TCR library using RNA they extracted from PBMCs. Another study also made use of these data, one on T cells in Graves' hyperthyroidism and ophthalmopathy.

This material consisted of peripheral blood mononuclear cells (PBMCs), taken at new diagnosis, from a patient treated with antithyroid drugs. The receptors originated from a young woman with Graves disease.

Many counts were recorded for this clonotype. This chain links TRBV6-2 or TRBV6-3 with TRBJ2-3, with 11 bases lining up with TRBD2. The CDR3 is 16 amino acids. J was trimmed by 2 bases and V by 4 bases; bases with no gene match: 5. The germline gives CDR1 MNHEY, CDR2 SVGEGT. The DNA of the CDR3 is TGTGCCAGCAGTTCAGGGACTAGCGGTCCCACAGATACGCAGTATTTT. Its protein is CASSSGTSGPTDTQYF.

This clonotype was counted a few times. V gene TRBV5-5 combines with J gene TRBJ1-4; TRBD1 might be the D (6 bases). Trimming took 4 bases from V and 3 from J, leaving 10 bases between them. The CDR3 contains 14 residues. Germline-derived CDR1 and CDR2 are SGHKS and YYEKEE (reference sequence). The CDR3 loop is CASSLQGPNEKLFF. The CDR3, as DNA: TGTGCCAGCAGCCTACAGGGACCTAATGAAAAACTGTTTTTT.

The sample holds many counts of this clonotype. V gene TRBV2 combines with J gene TRBJ1-1; TRBD1 agrees at 7 bases. Per germline, CDR1 SNHLY and CDR2 FYNNEI. The V segment lost 7 bases and the J segment 1 base; nucleotides outside the gene matches: 9. CDR3 size: 15 residues. The CDR3 bases are TGTGCCAGCACGGGGGCGACAGGGTCGAACACTGAAGCTTTCTTT. Encoded protein: CASTGATGSNTEAFF.

In its sample, this clonotype was seen many times. The chain has TRBV28 and TRBJ2-7; 10 nucleotides align to TRBD2. J gave up 2 bases and V 6 bases, and 7 bases lay outside the gene matches. The CDR3 is 15 amino acids. Germline lookup yields CDR1 MDHEN and CDR2 SYDVKM. The CDR3 DNA sequence: TGTGCCAGCAGATTGCTAGCGGGGGCCCCCTACGAGCAGTACTTC. This codes for CASRLLAGAPYEQYF.

This chain joins TRBV20-1 and TRBJ2-7; the match to TRBD2 covers 8 bases. Germline V gene lookup returns CDR1 DFQATT and CDR2 SNEGSKA (reference sequence). The CDR3 spans 16 residues. J gave up 4 bases and V 3 bases, and 14 bases lay outside the gene matches. The CDR3 bases are TGCAGTGCTAGTTCGGGTCGTCTAGCGGGCAGGTACGAGCAGTACTTC. Protein product: CSASSGRLAGRYEQYF.